Described below is a single T cell receptor beta chain sequence and its context. The CDR3 is made up of 15 amino acids. With 0 bases clipped from V and 10 bases from J, the junction kept 5 bases outside the gene matches. The germline V gene has CDR1 LGHDT and CDR2 YNNKEL (reference sequence). The sample is drawn from a study of identical twins. Unique molecular identifiers were present on the cDNA, and a universal primer site came from template switching. TCRdb recomputed calls from the 5' RACE reads with MiXCR, one row per CDR3 protein. The sample includes approximately 1.8 million distinct CDR3 sequences, around a third of them seen just once.

The TCR sequence derives from a newborn girl in good health. Sequenced: cord blood. This chain uses TRBV3-1 with TRBJ2-3, with 12 bases that match TRBD2. The CDR3 DNA reads TGTGCCAGCAGCCAAGAGAGACTAGCGGGAGAGGCGCAGTATTTT. Protein sequence: CASSQERLAGEAQYF.